The 2 T cell receptor beta chains presented below share a single source sample, sequenced in a study of T cell responses to AZD1222 COVID-19 vaccine. TCRdb keeps only in-frame clones here, not all; method: immunoSEQ multiplex PCR. The repertoire includes approximately 110,000 clones, roughly nine tenths of them detected once, and approximately 1.2% sits in the top ten. This material consisted of peripheral blood, taken on day 0 of AZD1222 vaccination. These receptors were obtained from an adult in good health.

This chain links TRBV20-1 with TRBJ2-3; D is unresolved. Germline lookup yields CDR1 DFQATT and CDR2 SNEGSKA (reference sequence). V lost 3 bases and J lost 3, with 13 bases in between. This CDR3 is 14 amino acids long. CDR3: CSASAMVGTDTQYF. The CDR3 DNA sequence: TGCAGTGCTAGTGCCATGGTAGGAACAGATACGCAGTATTTT.

For this clone: Other DNA sequences in the sample encode the same CDR3. The chain employs TRBV30 and TRBJ1-3; D ambiguous. Germline CDR1 reads GTSNPN; CDR2 reads SVGIG (reference sequence). V lost 1 base and J 4 bases, leaving 5 bases between the germline ends. This CDR3 is built from 12 residues. The CDR3 here is CAWSATGNTIYF. The CDR3 nucleotides are TGTGCCTGGAGTGCTACAGGAAACACCATATATTTT.